Listed here are 27 T cell receptor beta chains from one sample, sequenced in a study of blood T cell repertoires in COVID-19. Sequencing was performed with immunoSEQ multiplex PCR; in TCRdb, only in-frame clones are kept and a portion is missing. The table records around 31,000 clones, roughly 89% of them present only once. Input material: peripheral blood. These receptors all stem from an elderly man with acute or convalescent COVID-19.

This chain joins TRBV3-1 (or the pseudogene TRBV3-2) and TRBJ2-7; maybe TRBD1 (5 bases). The CDR3 is made up of 15 amino acids. Germline V gives CDR1 LGHDT, CDR2 YNNKEL (reference sequence). The germline V and J ends were trimmed by 1 base and 2 bases, with 12 bases remaining between them. The CDR3 region has the DNA TGTGCCAGCAGCCAAGCTGCAGGGAAACCCTACGAGCAGTACTTC. Translating gives CASSQAAGKPYEQYF.

This clone was observed a few times. The V gene is TRBV7-9, the J gene TRBJ2-3; 7 bases are a match to TRBD2. Trimming cost V 8 bases and J 2 bases; bases outside gene matches: 13. CDR1 and CDR2 (germline): SEHNR, FQNEAQ (reference sequence). There are 16 residues in the CDR3. CDR3 residues: CASGGGGTFLTDTQYF. The CDR3 DNA is TGTGCCAGCGGGGGGGGAGGTACATTCCTCACAGATACGCAGTATTTT.

The chain recombines TRBV28 with TRBJ1-2; 9 bases are shared with TRBD1. Germline CDR1 reads MDHEN; CDR2 reads SYDVKM. CDR3 length: 13 residues. The V segment lost 6 bases and the J segment 7 bases; nucleotides outside the gene matches: 6. CDR3 sequence reads: CASSLQGAGGYTF. The CDR3, as DNA: TGTGCCAGCAGCCTACAGGGGGCCGGTGGCTACACCTTC.

V and J are TRBV28 and TRBJ1-5; possibly TRBD1 for D (6 bases). With 5 bases removed from V and 0 bases from J, the gap between germline ends came to 11 bases. The germline V gene has CDR1 MDHEN and CDR2 SYDVKM. The CDR3 runs to 15 residues. DNA for the CDR3: TGTGCCAGCAGTCCACAGGGTACTAGCAATCAGCCCCAGCATTTT. Translating it yields CASSPQGTSNQPQHF. Full variable domain (missing parts from reference TRBV28 and TRBJ1-5): DVKVTQSSRYLVKRTGEKVFLECVQDMDHENMFWYRQDPGLGLRLIYFSYDVKMKEKGDIPEGYSVSREKKERFSLILESASTNQTSMYLCASSPQGTSNQPQHFGDGTRLSIL.

The CDR3 region has the DNA TGTGCCAGCAGCCAGGGGGGGGACAGGGGTTACTATGAGCAGTTCTTC. Protein: CASSQGGDRGYYEQFF. The chain links TRBV3-1 (or the pseudogene TRBV3-2) to TRBJ2-1; 10 positions agree with TRBD1. The germline gives CDR1 LGHDT, CDR2 YNNKEL (reference sequence). This CDR3 spans 16 amino acids. The V segment lost 3 bases and the J segment 8 bases; nucleotides outside the gene matches: 10.

This clone was picked up a small number of times. The chain has TRBV7-2 and TRBJ2-2; D is perhaps TRBD2 (5 bases). Germline V gene data show CDR1 as SGHTA and CDR2 as FQGNSA. Trimming removed 5 bases at V and 8 bases at J, with 18 bases between. The length of the CDR3 is 15 residues. CDR3 bases: TGTGCCAGCAGCCCCCGGGGAAACGACGGAGGGGAGCTGTTTTTT. Its translation: CASSPRGNDGGELFF.

The genes are TRBV6-2 or TRBV6-3 and TRBJ2-7; TRBD1 aligns across 10 bases. V was pared by 4 bases and J by 7 bases, with 16 bases of the junction left unmatched. The germline V gene has CDR1 MNHEY and CDR2 SVGEGT. This CDR3 spans 17 amino acids. CDR3 coding DNA: TGTGCCAGCAGTTCTCTGGGACAGGGGATCCCTAAATGGGAGCAGTACTTC. The encoded protein is CASSSLGQGIPKWEQYF.

The J gene is TRBJ2-1, the V gene TRBV7-9; TRBD2 matches at 14 bases. Germline CDR1 SEHNR, CDR2 FQNEAQ (reference sequence). This CDR3 comprises 19 residues. Unmatched junction bases numbered 18, after V lost 4 bases and J lost 10 bases. The CDR3 sequence is CASSSQFRGTSGSKQEQFF. CDR3 nucleotide sequence: TGTGCCAGCAGCTCGCAATTTCGTGGGACTAGCGGGAGTAAGCAGGAGCAGTTCTTC.

The V and J genes are TRBV2 and TRBJ1-1; the D is unclear. V was pared by 4 bases and J by 4 bases, with 7 bases between. Germline V gene lookup returns CDR1 SNHLY and CDR2 FYNNEI. The CDR3 spans 12 residues. The CDR3 loop is CASSGILTEAFF. CDR3 DNA sequence: TGTGCCAGCAGTGGAATACTCACTGAAGCTTTCTTT.

The chain links TRBV10-3 to TRBJ2-1, with TRBD2 matching 13 bases. The CDR3 covers 15 residues. The germline CDR1 and CDR2 sequences are ENHRY and SYGVKD. V lost 4 bases and J lost 3; bases outside the gene matches: 0. The CDR3: CAISGTSGSYNEQFF. CDR3 DNA sequence: TGTGCCATCAGTGGGACTAGCGGGAGCTACAATGAGCAGTTCTTC.

The table lists this clone with a few counts. The chain joins TRBV18 to TRBJ2-7; 7 bases align to TRBD1. The germline V gene has CDR1 KGHSH and CDR2 LQKENI. The CDR3 has 14 amino acids. The junction had 10 bases not matched to a gene; V was cut back by 6 bases and J by 5 bases. This chain's CDR3 is CASSPTGMKDEQYF. The CDR3 DNA sequence: TGTGCCAGCTCCCCGACAGGGATGAAAGACGAGCAGTACTTC.

CDR3 protein: CASSNTGTGNSPLHF. In DNA form, the CDR3 reads TGTGCCAGCAGTAATACCGGGACAGGGAACTCACCCCTCCACTTT. The rearrangement links TRBV2 to TRBJ1-6; 9 positions agree with TRBD1. Germline assignment: CDR1 SNHLY and CDR2 FYNNEI. This CDR3 has 15 residues. Trimming at V came to 5 bases and at J to 10 bases, leaving 9 bases not matched to a gene.

The V call is TRBV10-3, the J call TRBJ2-3, with TRBD2 matching 9 bases. Germline values: CDR1 ENHRY, CDR2 SYGVKD. The V and J ends lost 0 bases and 4 bases, in that order; junction bases with no gene match: 11. The CDR3 consists of 18 residues. CDR3 protein: CAISESAFSGSDADTQYF. The CDR3 DNA reads as TGTGCCATCAGTGAGTCGGCCTTTAGCGGGAGTGACGCAGATACGCAGTATTTT.

The CDR3 protein is CASTRRGTDTQYF. DNA for the CDR3: TGCGCCAGCACCCGGCGGGGGACAGATACGCAGTATTTT. The rearrangement uses TRBV5-1 and TRBJ2-3, with TRBD2 matching 7 bases. CDR3 length: 13 amino acids. Germline V lookup: CDR1 SGHRS, CDR2 YFSETQ. V shed 6 bases and J 3 bases; nucleotides not matched to a gene: 4.

The chain is built from TRBV27 and TRBJ2-1; 13 nucleotides agree with TRBD2. The CDR3 length is 17 residues. Germline V gene sequence: CDR1 MNHEY, CDR2 SMNVEV (reference sequence). V lost 3 bases, J lost 8 bases, and 10 bases stayed unmatched. The CDR3 nucleotides are TGTGCCAGCAGTTTCCCACTAGCGGGAGGGATGGGGGATGAGCAGTTCTTC. It yields the protein CASSFPLAGGMGDEQFF.

The rearrangement uses TRBV7-9 and TRBJ2-2, with 12 positions matching TRBD2. The CDR3 is 18 residues long. With V trimmed by 3 bases and J by 5 bases, 10 bases remained unmatched. Germline lookup yields CDR1 SEHNR and CDR2 FQNEAQ (reference sequence). The CDR3 nucleotides are TGTGCCAGCAGCTTTCGGGCTAGCGGGAGGGCCCGGACCGGGGAGCTGTTTTTT. Protein product: CASSFRASGRARTGELFF.

This clone was found a few times. The chain has TRBV7-2 and TRBJ1-2; TRBD1 might be the D (6 bases). CDR3 length equals 15 residues. Germline loops: CDR1 SGHTA, CDR2 FQGNSA. V was cut by 3 bases and J by 8 bases, with 19 bases left in between. CDR3 amino acids: CASSLGRITRGGYTF. The CDR3 DNA sequence: TGTGCCAGCAGCTTGGGGCGAATAACCAGGGGAGGCTACACCTTC.

J is TRBJ2-2 and V is TRBV12-3 or TRBV12-4, with D perhaps matching TRBD2 (5 bases). Trimming removed 9 bases from V and 7 bases from J, with 12 bases in between. CDR3 length equals 12 residues. CDR3 coding DNA: TGTGCCAGTGGACTTTTTGTCGGGGAGCTGTTTTTT. It specifies CASGLFVGELFF.

The chain joins TRBV27 to TRBJ1-2, with D unclear. CDR1 is MNHEY and CDR2 is SMNVEV in the germline V gene (reference sequence). This CDR3 has 11 residues. V lost 3 bases, J lost 4 bases, and 3 bases lay in between. The CDR3 coding sequence is TGTGCCAGCAGTTTTAGCTATGGCTACACCTTC. It codes for CASSFSYGYTF.

The chain couples TRBV7-7 to TRBJ2-1; 7 bases are shared with TRBD2. The germline CDR1 and CDR2 sequences are SSHAT and FNYEAQ (reference sequence). The CDR3 loop spans 15 amino acids. V was pared by 6 bases and J by 0 bases, with 5 bases of the junction left unmatched. The CDR3 protein is CASSPLALSYNEQFF. CDR3 DNA: TGTGCCAGCAGTCCACTAGCGCTCTCCTACAATGAGCAGTTCTTC.

The chain carries TRBV10-3 and TRBJ2-5; 7 positions agree with TRBD1. With V trimmed by 6 bases and J by 7 bases, 8 bases remained unmatched. Germline loops: CDR1 ENHRY, CDR2 SYGVKD. CDR3 length: 13 residues. The CDR3 loop is CAIRSGTERTQYF. The CDR3 nucleotides are TGTGCCATCAGATCCGGGACAGAAAGGACCCAGTACTTC.

V usage is TRBV19 and J usage is TRBJ2-3, with 8 positions matching TRBD2. The CDR3 is 15 residues long. Germline lookup yields CDR1 LNHDA and CDR2 SQIVND (reference sequence). V trimming: 4 bases; J trimming: 4 bases; junction bases outside the gene matches: 7. CDR3 loop: CASSTSGRSADTQYF. The CDR3 bases are TGTGCCAGTAGTACGAGCGGGAGATCAGCAGATACGCAGTATTTT.

This chain uses TRBV28 with TRBJ1-1; TRBD1 aligns across 8 bases. The V segment lost 2 bases and the J segment 1 base; nucleotides outside the gene matches: 3. Germline values: CDR1 MDHEN, CDR2 SYDVKM. This CDR3 contains 15 residues. DNA for the CDR3: TGTGCCAGCAGTTTAACCGGGACAGGGAACACTGAAGCTTTCTTT. It translates to CASSLTGTGNTEAFF.

This clone has a single count. A junction end diverges from the germline sequence, so it may reflect a read error. The sample contains more than one DNA sequence encoding this CDR3. The CDR3 DNA is TGTGCCAGCATGGACTCCATTACCTATGAGCAGTACTTC. Amino acids: CASMDSITYEQYF. V and J are TRBV12-3 or TRBV12-4 and TRBJ2-7; TRBD2 might be the D (5 bases). The CDR3 has 13 amino acids.

The V and J genes are TRBV24-1 and TRBJ2-3, with TRBD2 identical over 8 bases. CDR1 and CDR2 (germline): KGHDR, SFDVKD. The CDR3 length is 17 residues. Unmatched junction bases numbered 7, after V lost 3 bases and J lost 0 bases. The CDR3 sequence is CATSDRTSGSSTDTQYF. CDR3 nucleotides: TGTGCCACCAGTGATCGAACTAGCGGCTCTAGCACAGATACGCAGTATTTT.

V is TRBV7-9 and J is TRBJ2-3; 8 bases align to TRBD1. Germline CDR1 and CDR2: SEHNR and FQNEAQ (reference sequence). J lost 5 bases, V lost 7 bases, and 20 bases had no gene match. The CDR3 consists of 18 residues. The CDR3 nucleotides are TGTGCCAGCACCGCTTCGGCAAACAGGGGGGTCATGTTAGATACGCAGTATTTT. This translates into CASTASANRGVMLDTQYF.

The chain employs TRBV28 and TRBJ1-2, with 8 bases that match TRBD1. Germline-derived CDR1 and CDR2 are MDHEN and SYDVKM. V was pared by 5 bases and J by 3 bases, with 2 bases of the junction left unmatched. This CDR3 comprises 13 residues. This CDR3 reads CASSGQGHYGYTF. The CDR3 DNA sequence: TGTGCCAGCAGTGGACAGGGACACTATGGCTACACCTTC.